Shown below are 8 T cell receptor beta chains from a single sample sequenced in a study of T cells in Graves' hyperthyroidism and ophthalmopathy. Amplified regions were TCR beta CDR3 sequences from RNA transcripts. HTBI primers were the set used in a first-round RT-PCR of the TCR CDR3. TCRdb reprocessed the multiplex PCR reads via MiXCR and lists one record per CDR3 protein. The sample consists of roughly 280,000 distinct CDR3 sequences, about 17% of them appearing once. The sequencing input was blood. These receptors were taken from a woman in her sixties or seventies with Graves' ophthalmopathy.

In this sample, this clonotype turned up many times. The chain is built from TRBV4-1 and TRBJ2-7, with D perhaps TRBD2 (6 bases). The length of the CDR3 is 14 residues. Per germline, CDR1 MGHRA and CDR2 YSYEKL. Trimming removed 0 bases at V and 3 bases at J, with 9 bases between. The CDR3 loop is CASSQDGSNYEQYF. The CDR3, as DNA: TGCGCCAGCAGCCAAGACGGGAGTAACTACGAGCAGTACTTC.

The rearrangement joins TRBV10-3 to TRBJ2-1, with 12 nucleotides matching TRBD2. This CDR3 is built from 17 residues. CDR1 ENHRY and CDR2 SYGVKD come from the germline V gene. The V and J ends lost 2 bases and 3 bases, in that order; junction bases with no gene match: 5. CDR3 DNA: TGTGCCATCAGTGAGCCTAGCGGGAGGGAGGTCTACAATGAGCAGTTCTTC. The encoded protein is CAISEPSGREVYNEQFF.

This clonotype was found many times. V and J are TRBV6-2 or TRBV6-3 and TRBJ2-7; D remains unclear. This CDR3 is 14 amino acids long. Deletions cut 2 bases from V and 7 bases from J, with 15 bases between. The germline V gene encodes CDR1 MNHEY and CDR2 SVGEGT. The CDR3 loop reads CASSYHVRADEQYF. The CDR3 coding sequence is TGTGCCAGCAGTTACCACGTTCGGGCGGATGAGCAGTACTTC.

The rearrangement links TRBV9 to TRBJ1-4; 7 bases align to TRBD1. This CDR3 has 14 amino acids. J gave up 4 bases and V 2 bases, and 2 bases lay outside the gene matches. Germline V gene data show CDR1 as SGDLS and CDR2 as YYNGEE. The CDR3 is CASSVTGLNEKLFF. The DNA for the CDR3 is TGTGCCAGCAGCGTGACAGGGCTTAATGAAAAACTGTTTTTT. Variable domain in full (rest from reference TRBV9 and TRBJ1-4): DSGVTQTPKHLITATGQRVTLRCSPRSGDLSVYWYQQSLDQGLQFLIQYYNGEERAKGNILERFSAQQFPDLHSELNLSSLELGDSALYFCASSVTGLNEKLFFGSGTQLSVL.

Only a few counts were recorded for this clonotype. The V gene is TRBV20-1, the J gene TRBJ2-3; 13 nucleotides align to TRBD2. Germline V gene sequence: CDR1 DFQATT, CDR2 SNEGSKA (reference sequence). J gave up 3 bases and V 2 bases, and 14 bases lay outside the gene matches. The CDR3 runs to 19 residues. Written as DNA, the CDR3 is TGCAGTGCTAGAAGGTCGTGGACTAGCGGGAGTTGGCGTACAGATACGCAGTATTTT. Encoded protein: CSARRSWTSGSWRTDTQYF.

V is TRBV28 and J is TRBJ2-5; TRBD1 might be the D (5 bases). The CDR3 is 13 amino acids. Germline CDR1 and CDR2: MDHEN and SYDVKM. V was trimmed by 6 bases and J by 4 bases, leaving 12 bases between them. CDR3 residues: CASRGPARETQYF. CDR3 nucleotide sequence: TGTGCCAGCAGGGGGCCCGCCAGAGAGACCCAGTACTTC.

At least ten counts were recorded for this clonotype. J is TRBJ2-1 and V is TRBV6-2 or TRBV6-3, with 7 bases lining up with TRBD2. This CDR3 has 14 amino acids. The V and J ends lost 3 bases and 6 bases, in that order; junction bases with no gene match: 5. Germline CDR1 is MNHEY and CDR2 is SVGEGT. The CDR3, as DNA: TGTGCCAGCAGTTATGGCGGGAGCTTCAATGAGCAGTTCTTC. The encoded protein is CASSYGGSFNEQFF.

The chain employs TRBV20-1 and TRBJ1-2, with 8 bases lining up with TRBD1. J gave up 8 bases and V 4 bases, and 9 bases lay outside the gene matches. Germline V gene data show CDR1 as DFQATT and CDR2 as SNEGSKA (reference sequence). This CDR3 spans 13 amino acids. CDR3: CSAKDRGFGGYTF. Written as DNA, the CDR3 is TGCAGTGCTAAAGACAGGGGATTTGGGGGCTACACCTTC.